The 5 T cell receptor beta chains below were found in one sample sequenced in a study of cytomegalovirus exposure and HLA in healthy donors (dated by TCRdb to the late 2010s). The method behind the library was the immunoSEQ multiplex PCR assay. For the multiplex PCR, a mixture combining 60 forward primers for TCR Vbeta segments and 13 reverse primers for TCR Jbeta segments was used. What TCRdb holds here is the immuneACCESS table cut down to in-frame rearrangements. Part of the clones is not present; checked against another copy, under half of the missing clones reflect an unresolved V gene, and the others are unexplained. This sample lists roughly 97,000 clones; 10% were detected once. 5.8% of the sample is in the top ten clones. Sequences were obtained from PBMCs. Receptors were obtained from a man in his forties or fifties in good health and CMV-seropositive.

The chain carries TRBV20-1 and TRBJ2-1, with D uncertain. V shed 6 bases and J shed 9 bases, with 12 bases lying between them. Per germline, CDR1 DFQATT and CDR2 SNEGSKA (reference sequence). The CDR3 length is 11 residues. The DNA for the CDR3 is TGCAGTGCCTCATTTACCGGTGAGCAGTTCTTC. Encoded protein: CSASFTGEQFF.

This chain connects TRBV6-5 to TRBJ1-1; the D is unclear. Per germline, CDR1 MNHEY and CDR2 SVGAGI. The germline V and J ends were trimmed by 4 bases and 3 bases, with 18 bases remaining between them. The CDR3 has 16 amino acids. The CDR3 DNA sequence: TGTGCCAGCAGTTCCACTACCTTGGTCGGGGACACTGAAGCTTTCTTT. Residues: CASSSTTLVGDTEAFF.

This clone was counted a few times. This chain uses TRBV11-2 with TRBJ2-4; TRBD1 agrees at 10 bases. Germline V gene sequence: CDR1 SGHAT, CDR2 FQNNGV. The junction had 14 bases not matched to a gene; V was cut back by 6 bases and J by 6 bases. The CDR3 runs 17 residues. The CDR3 loop is CASREWIRDRGANIQYF. CDR3 DNA: TGTGCCAGCAGGGAATGGATCCGGGACAGGGGTGCAAACATTCAGTACTTC.

This clone was seen more than once but under ten times. An end of the junction differs from the germline gene, which may be a read error. The sample has other DNA sequences that encode this CDR3 too. This chain uses TRBV30 with TRBJ1-5; TRBD1 might be the D (6 bases). There are 15 residues in the CDR3. Germline V gene sequence: CDR1 GTSNPN, CDR2 SVGIG (reference sequence). CDR3 sequence reads: CAWSTTSGVNQPQHF. CDR3 nucleotides: TGTGCCTGGAGTACAACATCAGGGGTCAATCAGCCCCAGCACTTT.

This clone came up a few times. The rearrangement uses TRBV6-1 and TRBJ2-7, with D possibly being TRBD2 (5 bases). CDR3 length: 14 residues. V was cut by 3 bases and J by 2 bases, with 11 bases left in between. The germline V gene has CDR1 MNHNS and CDR2 SASEGT. The DNA for the CDR3 is TGTGCCAGCAGTGACCGGGGTATGGCCTACGAGCAGTACTTC. Amino acids: CASSDRGMAYEQYF.